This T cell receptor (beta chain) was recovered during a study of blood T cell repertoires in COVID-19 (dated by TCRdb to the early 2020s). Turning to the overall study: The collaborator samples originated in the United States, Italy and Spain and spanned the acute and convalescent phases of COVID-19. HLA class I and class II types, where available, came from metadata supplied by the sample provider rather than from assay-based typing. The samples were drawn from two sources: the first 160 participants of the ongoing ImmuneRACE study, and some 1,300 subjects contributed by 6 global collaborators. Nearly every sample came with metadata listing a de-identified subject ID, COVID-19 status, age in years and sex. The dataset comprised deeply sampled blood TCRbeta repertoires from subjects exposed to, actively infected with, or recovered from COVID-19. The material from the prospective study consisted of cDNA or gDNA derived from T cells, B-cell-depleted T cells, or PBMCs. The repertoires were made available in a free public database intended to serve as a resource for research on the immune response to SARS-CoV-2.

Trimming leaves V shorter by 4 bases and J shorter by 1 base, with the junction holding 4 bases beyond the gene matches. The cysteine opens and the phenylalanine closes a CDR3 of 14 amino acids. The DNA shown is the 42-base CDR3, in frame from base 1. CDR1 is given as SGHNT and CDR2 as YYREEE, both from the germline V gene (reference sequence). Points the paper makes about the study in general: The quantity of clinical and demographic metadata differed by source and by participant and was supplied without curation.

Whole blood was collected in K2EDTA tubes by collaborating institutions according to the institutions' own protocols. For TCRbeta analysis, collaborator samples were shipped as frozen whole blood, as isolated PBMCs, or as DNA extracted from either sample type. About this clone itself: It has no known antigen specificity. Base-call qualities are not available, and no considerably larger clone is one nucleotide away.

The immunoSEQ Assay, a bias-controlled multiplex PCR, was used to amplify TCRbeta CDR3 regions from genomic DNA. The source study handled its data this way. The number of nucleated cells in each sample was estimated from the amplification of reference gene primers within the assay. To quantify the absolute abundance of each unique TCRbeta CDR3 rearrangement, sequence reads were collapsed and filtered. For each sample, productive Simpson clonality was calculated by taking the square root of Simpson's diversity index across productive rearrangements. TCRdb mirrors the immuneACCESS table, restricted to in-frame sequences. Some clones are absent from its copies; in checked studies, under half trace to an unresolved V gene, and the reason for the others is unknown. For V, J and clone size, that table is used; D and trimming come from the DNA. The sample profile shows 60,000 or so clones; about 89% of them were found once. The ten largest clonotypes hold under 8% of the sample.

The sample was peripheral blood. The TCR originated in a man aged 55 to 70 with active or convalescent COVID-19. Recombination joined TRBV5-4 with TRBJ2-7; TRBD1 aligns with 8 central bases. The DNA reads TGTGCCAGCAGCGAACGACAGGGGTCCTACGAGCAGTACTTC. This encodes CASSERQGSYEQYF.